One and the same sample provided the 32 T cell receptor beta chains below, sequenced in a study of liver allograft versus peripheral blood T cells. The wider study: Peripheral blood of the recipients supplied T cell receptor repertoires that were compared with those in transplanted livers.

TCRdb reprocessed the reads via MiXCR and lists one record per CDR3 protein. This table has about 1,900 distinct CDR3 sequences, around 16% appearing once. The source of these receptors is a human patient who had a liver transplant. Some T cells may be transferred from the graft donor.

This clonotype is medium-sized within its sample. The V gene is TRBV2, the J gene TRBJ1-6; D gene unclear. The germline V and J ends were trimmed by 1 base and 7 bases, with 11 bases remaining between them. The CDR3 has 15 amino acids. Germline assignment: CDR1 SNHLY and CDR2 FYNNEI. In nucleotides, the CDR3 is TGTGCCAGCAGTGAAGGTGGAGGACGGAATTCACCCCTCCACTTT. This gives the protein CASSEGGGRNSPLHF.

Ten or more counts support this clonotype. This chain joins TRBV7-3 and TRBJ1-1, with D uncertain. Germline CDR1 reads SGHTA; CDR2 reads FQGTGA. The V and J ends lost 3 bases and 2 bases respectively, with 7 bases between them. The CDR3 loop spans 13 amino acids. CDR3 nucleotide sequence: TGTGCCAGCAGCTTGGGTACCAACACTGAAGCTTTCTTT. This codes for CASSLGTNTEAFF.

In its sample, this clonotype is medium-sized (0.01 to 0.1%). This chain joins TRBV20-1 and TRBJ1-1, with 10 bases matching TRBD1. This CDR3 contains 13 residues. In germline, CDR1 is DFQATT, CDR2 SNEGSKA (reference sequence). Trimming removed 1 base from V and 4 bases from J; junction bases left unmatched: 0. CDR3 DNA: TGCAGTGCTAGAGGGACAGGGGGCACTGAAGCTTTCTTT. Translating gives CSARGTGGTEAFF.

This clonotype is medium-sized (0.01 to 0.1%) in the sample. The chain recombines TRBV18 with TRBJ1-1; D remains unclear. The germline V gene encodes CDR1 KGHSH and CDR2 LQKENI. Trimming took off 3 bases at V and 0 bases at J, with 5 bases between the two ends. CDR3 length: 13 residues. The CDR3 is CASSPGLNTEAFF. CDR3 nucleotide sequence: TGTGCCAGCTCACCTGGGTTGAACACTGAAGCTTTCTTT.

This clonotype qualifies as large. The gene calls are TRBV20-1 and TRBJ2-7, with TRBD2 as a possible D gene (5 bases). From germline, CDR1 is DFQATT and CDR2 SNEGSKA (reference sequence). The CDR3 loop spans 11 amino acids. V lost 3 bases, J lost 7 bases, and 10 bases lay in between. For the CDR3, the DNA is TGCAGTGCTAGTTACGGGAAAGAGCAGTACTTC. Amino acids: CSASYGKEQYF.

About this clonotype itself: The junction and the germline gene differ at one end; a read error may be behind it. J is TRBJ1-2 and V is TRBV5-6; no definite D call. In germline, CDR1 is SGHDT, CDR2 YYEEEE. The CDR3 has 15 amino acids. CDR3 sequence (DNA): TGCGCCAGCAGCTTAGCGGGAGATCGGATCCATGGCTACACCTTC. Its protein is CASSLAGDRIHGYTF.

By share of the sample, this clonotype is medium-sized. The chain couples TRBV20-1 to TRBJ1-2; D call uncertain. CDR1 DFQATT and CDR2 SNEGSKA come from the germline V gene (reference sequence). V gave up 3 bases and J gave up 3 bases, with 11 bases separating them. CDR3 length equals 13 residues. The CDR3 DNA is TGCAGTGCTAGCCCGGGAAGGGACTATGGCTACACCTTC. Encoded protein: CSASPGRDYGYTF.

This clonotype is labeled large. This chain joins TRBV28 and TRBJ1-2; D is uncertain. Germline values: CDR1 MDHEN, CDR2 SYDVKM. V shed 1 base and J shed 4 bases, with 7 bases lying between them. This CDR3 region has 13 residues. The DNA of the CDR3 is TGTGCCAGCAGTTTATCCGGGGTCTATGGCTACACCTTC. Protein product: CASSLSGVYGYTF.

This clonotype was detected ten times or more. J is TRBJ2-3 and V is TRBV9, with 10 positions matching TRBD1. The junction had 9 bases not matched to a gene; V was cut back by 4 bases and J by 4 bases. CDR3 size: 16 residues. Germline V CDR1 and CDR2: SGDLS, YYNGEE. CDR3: CASSLSGTGASDTQYF. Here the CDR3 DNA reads TGTGCCAGCAGCCTCTCTGGGACAGGGGCATCAGATACGCAGTATTTT.

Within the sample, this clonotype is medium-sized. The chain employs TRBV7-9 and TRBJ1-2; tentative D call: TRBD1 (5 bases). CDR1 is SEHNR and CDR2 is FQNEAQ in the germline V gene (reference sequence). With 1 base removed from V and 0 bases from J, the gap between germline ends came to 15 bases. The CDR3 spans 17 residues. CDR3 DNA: TGTGCCAGCAGCTTAGAAGGGGTCGGAGGAGCTAACTATGGCTACACCTTC. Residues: CASSLEGVGGANYGYTF.

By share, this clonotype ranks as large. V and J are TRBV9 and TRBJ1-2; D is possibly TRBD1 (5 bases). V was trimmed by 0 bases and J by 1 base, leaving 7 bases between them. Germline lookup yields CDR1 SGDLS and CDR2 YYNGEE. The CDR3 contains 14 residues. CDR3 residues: CASSVGTLNYGYTF. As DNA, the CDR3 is TGTGCCAGCAGCGTAGGGACACTTAACTATGGCTACACCTTC.

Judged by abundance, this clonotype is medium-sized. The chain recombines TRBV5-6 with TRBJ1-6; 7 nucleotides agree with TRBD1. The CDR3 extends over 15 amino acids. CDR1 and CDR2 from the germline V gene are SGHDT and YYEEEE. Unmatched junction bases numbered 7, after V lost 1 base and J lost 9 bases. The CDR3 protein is CASSLLRQGGSPLHF. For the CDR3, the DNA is TGTGCCAGCAGCTTGTTGAGACAGGGAGGTTCACCCCTCCACTTT.

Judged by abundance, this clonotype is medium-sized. The DNA of the CDR3 is TGCAGTGTCGGGACTAGCGGATACAATGAGCAGTTCTTC. Translating gives CSVGTSGYNEQFF. The chain links TRBV20-1 to TRBJ2-1, with 11 bases aligning to TRBD2. Germline V CDR1 and CDR2: DFQATT, SNEGSKA (reference sequence). The CDR3 runs to 13 residues. V lost 7 bases and J lost 4; bases outside the gene matches: 3.

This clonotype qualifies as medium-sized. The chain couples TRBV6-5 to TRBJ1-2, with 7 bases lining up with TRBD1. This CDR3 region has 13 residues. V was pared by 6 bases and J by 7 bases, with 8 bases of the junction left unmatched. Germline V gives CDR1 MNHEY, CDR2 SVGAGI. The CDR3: CASRDRHRSGYTF. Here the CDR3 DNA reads TGTGCCAGCAGGGACAGGCATCGTAGTGGCTACACCTTC.

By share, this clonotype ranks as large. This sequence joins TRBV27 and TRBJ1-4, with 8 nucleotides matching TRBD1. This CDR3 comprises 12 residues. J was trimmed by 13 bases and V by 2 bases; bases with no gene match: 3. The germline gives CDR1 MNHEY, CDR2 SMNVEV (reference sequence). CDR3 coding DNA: TGTGCCAGCAGTTTAGGACAGGGCAGACTGTTTTTT. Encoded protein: CASSLGQGRLFF.

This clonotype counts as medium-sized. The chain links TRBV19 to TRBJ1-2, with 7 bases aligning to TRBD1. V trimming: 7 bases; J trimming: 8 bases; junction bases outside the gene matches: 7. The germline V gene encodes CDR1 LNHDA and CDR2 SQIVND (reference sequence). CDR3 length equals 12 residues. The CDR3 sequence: CASKEGAWGYTF. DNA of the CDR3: TGTGCCAGTAAGGAGGGGGCGTGGGGCTACACCTTC.

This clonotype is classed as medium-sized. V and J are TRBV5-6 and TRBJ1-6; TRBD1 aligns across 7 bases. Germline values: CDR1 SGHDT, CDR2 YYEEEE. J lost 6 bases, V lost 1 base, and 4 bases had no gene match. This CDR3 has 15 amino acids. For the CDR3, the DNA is TGTGCCAGCAGCTTGCGGGGACAGATTAATTCACCCCTCCACTTT. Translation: CASSLRGQINSPLHF.

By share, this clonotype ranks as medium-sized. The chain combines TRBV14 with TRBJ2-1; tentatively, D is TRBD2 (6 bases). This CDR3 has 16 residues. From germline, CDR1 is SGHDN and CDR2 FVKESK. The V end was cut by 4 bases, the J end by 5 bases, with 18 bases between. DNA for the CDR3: TGTGCCAGCAGCCCGCCCAAGGCGGGGATACACAATGAGCAGTTCTTC. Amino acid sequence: CASSPPKAGIHNEQFF.

CDR3 amino acids: CASSPGTFYNEQYF. In nucleotides, the CDR3 is TGTGCCAGCAGCCCTGGGACATTTTACAATGAGCAGTACTTC. V usage is TRBV11-2 and J usage is TRBJ2-7; possible D gene TRBD1, 6 bases. This CDR3 contains 14 residues. V was clipped by 5 bases and J by 7 bases, with 18 bases between them. Germline V CDR1 and CDR2: SGHAT, FQNNGV.

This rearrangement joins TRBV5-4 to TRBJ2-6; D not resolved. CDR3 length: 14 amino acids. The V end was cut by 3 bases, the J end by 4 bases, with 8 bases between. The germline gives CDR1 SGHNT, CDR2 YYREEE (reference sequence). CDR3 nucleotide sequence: TGTGCCAGCAGCTCAGCCCCCGGGGCCAACGTCCTGACTTTC. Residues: CASSSAPGANVLTF.

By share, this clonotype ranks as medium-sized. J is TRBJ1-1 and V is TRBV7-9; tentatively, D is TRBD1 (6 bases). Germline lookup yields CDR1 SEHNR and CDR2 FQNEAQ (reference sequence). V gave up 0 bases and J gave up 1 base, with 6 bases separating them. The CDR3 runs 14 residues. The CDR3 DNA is TGTGCCAGCAGCTTAGCGGGGGCGAACACTGAAGCTTTCTTT. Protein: CASSLAGANTEAFF.

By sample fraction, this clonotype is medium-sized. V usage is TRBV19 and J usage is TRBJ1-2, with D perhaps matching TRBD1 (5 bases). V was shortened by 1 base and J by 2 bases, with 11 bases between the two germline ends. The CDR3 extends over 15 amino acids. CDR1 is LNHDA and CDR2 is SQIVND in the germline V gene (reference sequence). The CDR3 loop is CASSIGGSSNYGYTF. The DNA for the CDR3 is TGTGCCAGTAGTATAGGGGGCTCCTCAAACTATGGCTACACCTTC.

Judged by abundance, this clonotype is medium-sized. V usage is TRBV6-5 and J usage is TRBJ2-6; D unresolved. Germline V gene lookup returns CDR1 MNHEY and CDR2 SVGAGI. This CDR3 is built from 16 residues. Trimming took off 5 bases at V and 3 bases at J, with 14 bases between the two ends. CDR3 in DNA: TGTGCCAGCAGTCGGCCAAAAGGCAGTGGGGCCAACGTCCTGACTTTC. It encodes CASSRPKGSGANVLTF.

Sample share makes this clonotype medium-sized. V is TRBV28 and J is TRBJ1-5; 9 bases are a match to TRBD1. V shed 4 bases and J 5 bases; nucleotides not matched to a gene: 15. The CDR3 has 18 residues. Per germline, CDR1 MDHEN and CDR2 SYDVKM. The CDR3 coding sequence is TGTGCCAGCAGTTATATGGGGGGGGACAGGGCTTTTGATCAGCCCCAGCATTTT. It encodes CASSYMGGDRAFDQPQHF.

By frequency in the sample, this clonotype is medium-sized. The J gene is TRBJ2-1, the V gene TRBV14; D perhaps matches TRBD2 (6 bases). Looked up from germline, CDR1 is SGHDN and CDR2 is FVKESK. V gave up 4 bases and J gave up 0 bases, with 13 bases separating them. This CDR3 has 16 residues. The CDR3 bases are TGTGCCAGCAGCCCTTTAGCGGCCGTCTCCTACAATGAGCAGTTCTTC. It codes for CASSPLAAVSYNEQFF.

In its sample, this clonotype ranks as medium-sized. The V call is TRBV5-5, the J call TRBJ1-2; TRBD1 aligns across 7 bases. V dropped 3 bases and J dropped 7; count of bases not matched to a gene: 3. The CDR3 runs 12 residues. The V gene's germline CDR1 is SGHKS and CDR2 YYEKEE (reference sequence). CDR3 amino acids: CASSSRTGGYTF. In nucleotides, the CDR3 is TGTGCCAGCAGCTCCCGGACAGGTGGCTACACCTTC.

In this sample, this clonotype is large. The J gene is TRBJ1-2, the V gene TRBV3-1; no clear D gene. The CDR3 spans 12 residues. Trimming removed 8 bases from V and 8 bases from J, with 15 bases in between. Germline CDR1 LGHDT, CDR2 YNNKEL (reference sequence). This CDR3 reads CASAAGSGGYTF. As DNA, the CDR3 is TGTGCCAGCGCCGCCGGGTCGGGGGGCTACACCTTC.

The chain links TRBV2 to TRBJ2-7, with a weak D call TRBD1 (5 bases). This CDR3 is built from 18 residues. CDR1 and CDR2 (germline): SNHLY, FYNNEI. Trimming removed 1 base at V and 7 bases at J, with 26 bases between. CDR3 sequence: CASSEVGDSRIPFKEQYF. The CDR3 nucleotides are TGTGCCAGCAGTGAAGTCGGTGACAGTCGAATCCCTTTTAAGGAGCAGTACTTC.

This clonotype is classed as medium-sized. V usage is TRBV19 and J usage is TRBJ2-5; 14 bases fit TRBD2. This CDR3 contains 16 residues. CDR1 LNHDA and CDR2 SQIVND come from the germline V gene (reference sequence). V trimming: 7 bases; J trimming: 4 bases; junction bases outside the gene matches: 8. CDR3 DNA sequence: TGTGCCAGTACCCGCGGGACTAGCGGGGGTTTAGAGACCCAGTACTTC. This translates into CASTRGTSGGLETQYF.

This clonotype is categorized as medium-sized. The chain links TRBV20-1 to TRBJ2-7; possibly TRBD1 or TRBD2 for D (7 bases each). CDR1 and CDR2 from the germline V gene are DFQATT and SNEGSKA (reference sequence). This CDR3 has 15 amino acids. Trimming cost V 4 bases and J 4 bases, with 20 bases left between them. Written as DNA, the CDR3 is TGCAGTGCTACTCCACAGGGGAGGGCTTCTTACGAGCAGTACTTC. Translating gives CSATPQGRASYEQYF.

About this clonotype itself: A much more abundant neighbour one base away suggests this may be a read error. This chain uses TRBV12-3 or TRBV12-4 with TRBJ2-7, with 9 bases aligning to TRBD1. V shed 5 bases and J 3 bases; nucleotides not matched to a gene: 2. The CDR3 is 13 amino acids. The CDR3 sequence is CASSRDRVYEQYF. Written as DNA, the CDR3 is TGTGCCAGCAGTCGGGACAGGGTCTACGAGCAGTACTTC.

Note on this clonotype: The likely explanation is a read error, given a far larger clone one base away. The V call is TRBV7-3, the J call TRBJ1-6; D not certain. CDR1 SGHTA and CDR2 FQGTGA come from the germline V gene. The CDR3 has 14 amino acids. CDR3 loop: CASSRRDVGSPPHF. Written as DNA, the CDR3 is TGTGCCAGCAGCCGCCGAGATGTTGGTTCACCCCCCCACTTT. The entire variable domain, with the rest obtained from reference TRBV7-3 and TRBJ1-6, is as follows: GAGVSQTPSNKVTEKGKYVELRCDPISGHTALYWYRQSLGQGPEFLIYFQGTGAADDSGLPNDRFFAVRPEGSVSTLKIQRTERGDSAVYLCASSRRDVGSPPHFGNGTRLTVT.